Listed below are T cell receptor beta chains from one sample, sequenced in a study of blood T cell repertoires in COVID-19. Libraries were prepared by immunoSEQ multiplex PCR; TCRdb keeps only in-frame clonotypes and omits some of them. The profile shows about 160,000 clones, 85% to 95% of them singletons. Material for sequencing was peripheral blood. Receptor source: a woman aged 50 to 60 with acute or convalescent COVID-19. Both conserved end residues are trimmed from each CDR3. The D gene is left open where the match is weak.

V,D,CDR3
TRBV18,TRBD2,ASSRTSGSRNEQY
TRBV19,TRBD1,ASSIRQGKETQY
TRBV24-1,.,ATRARMNTEAF
TRBV7-3,.,ASSAFPGTYGQY
TRBV7-9,TRBD2,ASSLAPGLAGEVDEQF
TRBV10-2,.,ASSEVAGLGTGELF
TRBV3-1/TRBV3-2,TRBD2,ASSPGTSGAYEQY
TRBV6-2/TRBV6-3,.,ASSYGPSPGTEAF
TRBV7-2,TRBD1,ASSSDRFNTEAF
TRBV5-6,.,ASSFSSGHMNSPLH
TRBV2,.,ASNPGPNYGYT
TRBV4-1,.,ASSLSHRDWSPLH
TRBV7-3,.,ASSETSYNEQF
TRBV5-6,TRBD1,ASSLGTGAYEQY